This T cell receptor (beta chain) comes out of a study of T cell responses to AZD1222 COVID-19 vaccine. General study points: Recipients of two AZD1222 doses showed rising Spike-specific TCR breadth and depth. Sampling captured repertoires only after the peak T cell response.

It was second doses at about 4 or about 12 weeks that were pooled. Sequencing used immunoSEQ multiplex PCR; TCRdb keeps in-frame clones, though not all of them. Among some 130,000 clones listed, roughly 93% were seen once. This clone came up once. The antigen is undetermined. The TCR originated in an adult who received the AZD1222 COVID-19 vaccine. Sequenced material: peripheral blood, taken 28 days after the second AZD1222 dose.

CDR3 in DNA: TGCGCCAGCAGCTTGGACGCGGGGGCGCTTTCTGAAGCTTTCTTT. This codes for CASSLDAGALSEAFF. The chain is built from TRBV5-1 and TRBJ1-1; the D gene is possibly TRBD1 (6 bases). The V gene's germline CDR1 is SGHRS and CDR2 YFSETQ. V shed 0 bases and J shed 6 bases, with 15 bases lying between them. The CDR3 extends over 15 amino acids.